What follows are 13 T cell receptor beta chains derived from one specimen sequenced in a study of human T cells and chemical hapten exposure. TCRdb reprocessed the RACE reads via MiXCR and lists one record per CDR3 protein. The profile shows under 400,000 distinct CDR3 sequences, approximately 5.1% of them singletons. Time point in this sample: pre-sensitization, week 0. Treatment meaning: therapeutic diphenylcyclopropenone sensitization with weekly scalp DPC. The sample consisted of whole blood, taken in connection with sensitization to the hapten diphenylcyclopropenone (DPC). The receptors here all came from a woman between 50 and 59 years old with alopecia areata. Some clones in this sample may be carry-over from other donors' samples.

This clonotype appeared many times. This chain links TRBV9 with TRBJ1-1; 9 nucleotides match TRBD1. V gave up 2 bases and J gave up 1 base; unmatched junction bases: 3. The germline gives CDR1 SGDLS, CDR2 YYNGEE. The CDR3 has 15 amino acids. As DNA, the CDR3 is TGTGCCAGCAGCGTGGGACAGGGAACGAACACTGAAGCTTTCTTT. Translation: CASSVGQGTNTEAFF. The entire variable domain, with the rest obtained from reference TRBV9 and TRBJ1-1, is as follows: DSGVTQTPKHLITATGQRVTLRCSPRSGDLSVYWYQQSLDQGLQFLIQYYNGEERAKGNILERFSAQQFPDLHSELNLSSLELGDSALYFCASSVGQGTNTEAFFGQGTRLTVV.

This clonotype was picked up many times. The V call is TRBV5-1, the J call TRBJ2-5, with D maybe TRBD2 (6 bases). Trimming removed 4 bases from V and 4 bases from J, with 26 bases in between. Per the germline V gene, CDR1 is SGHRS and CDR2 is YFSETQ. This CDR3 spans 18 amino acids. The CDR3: CASSAGISGAASGETQYF. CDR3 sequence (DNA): TGCGCCAGCAGCGCGGGGATCTCCGGGGCCGCCTCAGGAGAGACCCAGTACTTC.

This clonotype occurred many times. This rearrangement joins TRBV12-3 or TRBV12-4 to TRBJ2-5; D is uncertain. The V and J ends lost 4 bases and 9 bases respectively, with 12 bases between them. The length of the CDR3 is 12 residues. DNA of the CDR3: TGTGCCAGCAGTTCCTCCGGATTAGCCCAGTACTTC. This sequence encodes CASSSSGLAQYF.

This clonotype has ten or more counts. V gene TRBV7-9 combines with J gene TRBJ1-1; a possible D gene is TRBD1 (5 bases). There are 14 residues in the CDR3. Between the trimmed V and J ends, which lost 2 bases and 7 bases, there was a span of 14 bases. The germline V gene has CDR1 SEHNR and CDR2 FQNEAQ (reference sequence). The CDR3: CASSLPYRPFEAFF. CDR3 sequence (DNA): TGTGCCAGCAGCTTACCTTACAGGCCATTTGAAGCTTTCTTT.

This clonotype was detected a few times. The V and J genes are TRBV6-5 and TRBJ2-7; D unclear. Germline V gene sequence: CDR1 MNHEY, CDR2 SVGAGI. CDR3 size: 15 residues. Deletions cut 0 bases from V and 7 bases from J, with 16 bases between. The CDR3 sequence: CASSYSSQVRREQYF. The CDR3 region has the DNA TGTGCCAGCAGTTACTCCTCCCAGGTTCGTCGGGAGCAGTACTTC.

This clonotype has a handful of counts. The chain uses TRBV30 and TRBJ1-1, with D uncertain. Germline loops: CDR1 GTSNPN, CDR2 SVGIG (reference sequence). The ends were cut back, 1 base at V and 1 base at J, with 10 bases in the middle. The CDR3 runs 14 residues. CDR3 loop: CAWSGHGKNTEAFF. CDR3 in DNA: TGTGCCTGGAGTGGTCATGGAAAGAACACTGAAGCTTTCTTT.

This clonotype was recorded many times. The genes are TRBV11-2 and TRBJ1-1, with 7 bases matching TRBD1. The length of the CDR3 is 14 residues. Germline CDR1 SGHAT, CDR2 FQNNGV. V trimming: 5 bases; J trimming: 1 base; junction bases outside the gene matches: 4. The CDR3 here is CASSPGGGNTEAFF. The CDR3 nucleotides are TGTGCCAGCAGCCCAGGGGGGGGGAACACTGAAGCTTTCTTT. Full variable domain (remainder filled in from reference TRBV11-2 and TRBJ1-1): EAGVAQSPRYKIIEKRQSVAFWCNPISGHATLYWYQQILGQGPKLLIQFQNNGVVDDSQLPKDRFSAERLKGVDSTLKIQPAKLEDSAVYLCASSPGGGNTEAFFGQGTRLTVV.

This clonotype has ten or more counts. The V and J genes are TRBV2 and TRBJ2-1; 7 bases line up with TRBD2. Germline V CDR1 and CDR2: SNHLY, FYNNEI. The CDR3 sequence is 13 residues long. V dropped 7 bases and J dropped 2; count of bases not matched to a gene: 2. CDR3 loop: CASMSGTYNEQFF. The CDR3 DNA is TGTGCCAGCATGAGCGGGACCTACAATGAGCAGTTCTTC.

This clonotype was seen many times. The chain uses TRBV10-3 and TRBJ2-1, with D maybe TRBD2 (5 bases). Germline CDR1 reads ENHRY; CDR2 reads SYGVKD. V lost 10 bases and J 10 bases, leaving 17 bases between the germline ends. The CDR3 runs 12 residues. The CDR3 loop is CATEDSAREQFF. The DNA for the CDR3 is TGTGCCACCGAGGACTCCGCCCGGGAGCAGTTCTTC.

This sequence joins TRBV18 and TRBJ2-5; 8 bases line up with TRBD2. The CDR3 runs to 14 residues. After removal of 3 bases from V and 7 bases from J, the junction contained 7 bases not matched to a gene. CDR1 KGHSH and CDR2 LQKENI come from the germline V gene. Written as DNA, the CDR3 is TGTGCCAGCTCACCCGAGCGGGGGAGAGGGACCCAGTACTTC. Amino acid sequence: CASSPERGRGTQYF.

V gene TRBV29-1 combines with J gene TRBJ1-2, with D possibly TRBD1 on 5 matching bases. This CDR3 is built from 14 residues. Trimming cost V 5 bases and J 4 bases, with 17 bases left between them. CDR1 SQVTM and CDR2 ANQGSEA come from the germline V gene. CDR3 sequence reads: CSVSQGETSYGYTF. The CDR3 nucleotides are TGCAGCGTTAGCCAGGGTGAGACGTCCTATGGCTACACCTTC.

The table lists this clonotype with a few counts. CDR3: CASRGQVPNIQYF. The CDR3 coding sequence is TGTGCCAGCAGGGGACAGGTACCAAACATTCAGTACTTC. The chain carries TRBV28 and TRBJ2-4; 8 bases map to TRBD1. The V gene end was trimmed by 6 bases and the J gene end by 6 bases; junction bases not matched to a gene: 4. The CDR3 extends over 13 amino acids. Germline V gene lookup returns CDR1 MDHEN and CDR2 SYDVKM.

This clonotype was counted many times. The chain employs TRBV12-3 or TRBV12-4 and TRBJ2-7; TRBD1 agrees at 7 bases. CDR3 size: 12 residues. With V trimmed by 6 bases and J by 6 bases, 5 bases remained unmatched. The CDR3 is CASSYPGGEQYF. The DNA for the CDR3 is TGTGCCAGCAGCTACCCAGGGGGCGAGCAGTACTTC.